This T cell receptor (beta chain) was captured by sequencing in a study of blood T cell repertoires in COVID-19. Study summary: From T cells, B-cell-depleted T cells, or PBMCs came the material, which was cDNA or gDNA.

In the original processing: Reference gene primer amplification gave estimated nucleated cell counts. Libraries were prepared by immunoSEQ multiplex PCR; TCRdb keeps only in-frame clonotypes and omits some of them. V and J calls and clone size are given by that table; D and trimming were obtained from the DNA. The repertoire holds around 150,000 clones, 75% to 85% seen once, with roughly 7.2% in the top ten. The sample taken for sequencing was peripheral blood. The receptor was isolated from a woman aged 45 to 65 in a cohort sampled during active or convalescent COVID-19.

CDR3: CASSFGQRVFF. Written as DNA, the CDR3 is TGTGCCAGCAGTTTTGGTCAGAGGGTGTTTTTT. The J gene is TRBJ1-4, the V gene TRBV12-3 or TRBV12-4, with D unclear. The CDR3 is made up of 11 amino acids. V gave up 3 bases and J gave up 15 bases, with 11 bases separating them.